A selection of T cell receptor beta chains follows, all from one sample in a study of T cells after posttransplantation cyclophosphamide. Here immunoSEQ multiplex PCR was the method, and the copy in TCRdb shows in-frame clones only, minus some. The table records about 15,000 clones, 84% of them present only once. Here the sequenced sample was PBMCs, taken less than 400 days after allogeneic stem cell transplant with calcineurin inhibitor and methotrexate. The receptors were sampled from a male patient aged 18 to 35 who received an allogeneic stem cell transplant from a related donor, was CMV-positive, and had no GVHD. Some T cells may be transferred from the graft donor. Both conserved end residues are trimmed from each CDR3. The order of the fields is clone size, J gene, V gene, CDR3 protein. Expanded clones are given a class, and other clones once, few, many or no size at all.

NA	TRBJ1-1	TRBV27	ASSSRQSRNTEAF
NA	TRBJ2-2	TRBV5-1	ASSRQRNTGELF
NA	TRBJ2-7	TRBV6-5	ASRPPRGGSEQY
few	TRBJ2-7	TRBV5-5	ASSLGRSSYEQY
NA	NA	TRBV4-1	ASSQDPSGVYEQY
once	TRBJ2-2	TRBV5-1	ASSPGQGVIPGELF
few	TRBJ1-5	TRBV6-4	ASSDSEGQPQH
NA	TRBJ1-2	TRBV6-6	ASSPAGGYGYT
NA	TRBJ2-7	TRBV10-2	VSSSGLIYEQY
NA	TRBJ2-2	TRBV30	AWRTTAATGELF
once	TRBJ2-2	TRBV4-3	ASSQGTSDGGELF
once	TRBJ2-7	TRBV30	AWAQGSHEQY
NA	TRBJ2-1	TRBV5-1	ASSPPFRDRSYNEQF
medium-sized	TRBJ1-6	TRBV25-1	ASSAGTNSPLH
NA	TRBJ1-4	TRBV4-3	ASSQALARHQASATNEKLF
once	TRBJ2-5	TRBV7-3	ASSYSGRELSQETQY
NA	TRBJ2-2	TRBV7-2	ASSLEGGTGELF
few	TRBJ2-6	TRBV7-3	ASSLTNYGRAPSSGANVLT
NA	TRBJ1-5	TRBV19	ASRQNPSRGPDVSNQPQH
once	TRBJ2-1	TRBV7-2	ASSRDRVDLREQF
NA	TRBJ2-1	TRBV9	ASSAGTSSSYSEQF
NA	TRBJ2-2	TRBV5-6	ASSPGFGLAGTGELF
NA	TRBJ2-3	TRBV27	ASTTGLAGDISTDTQY
NA	TRBJ2-2	TRBV9	ASSSSGSPTGELF
NA	TRBJ1-1	TRBV7-2	ASSFLQGAGNTEAF
NA	TRBJ2-1	TRBV29-1	SVEETGGMDSEQF
NA	TRBJ2-2	TRBV19	ASSITRSSNTGELF
NA	TRBJ2-1	TRBV5-1	ASSPVGVAGQNEQF
NA	TRBJ2-6	TRBV7-9	ASSLADTLGANVLT
NA	TRBJ2-2	TRBV7-2	ASSQRTSDTGELF